The clone carrying this TCR beta chain was observed a handful of times. The sample originates from a study of T cell repertoires in cytomegalovirus infection. V trimming: 5 bases; J trimming: 8 bases; junction bases outside the gene matches: 10. The V gene's germline CDR1 is SQVTM and CDR2 ANQGSEA. This CDR3 has 14 amino acids. TCRdb used MiXCR to reprocess the reads, holding one entry per CDR3 protein. The table lists 97,000 or so distinct CDR3 sequences, approximately 15% of them singletons, with approximately 8% in the top ten. The sequence derives from a human donor in good health (CMV status not recorded). Some clones in this sample may be carry-over from other donors' samples. V gene TRBV29-1 combines with J gene TRBJ2-1, with 9 bases matching TRBD2. The sequenced sample was PBMCs. CDR3 amino acids: CSVSPRGGKDEQFF. CDR3 sequence (DNA): TGCAGCGTTTCCCCGCGGGGGGGCAAGGATGAGCAGTTCTTC.